A single TCR beta chain is shown here with its context. Its antigen is unknown. No qualities accompany the bases; no much larger clone lies one base away. This record comes from a study of CD8+ T cells in alopecia areata (dated by TCRdb to the late 2010s). Study-wide context: The treated patients, all with moderate-to-severe alopecia areata, were enrolled in an open-label pilot trial of oral tofacitinib given at 5 to 10 mg twice daily. Tofacitinib was administered for 6 to 18 months, and 6 months of follow-up off drug were then conducted to assess delayed response and recurrence. The study used high-throughput TCRbeta sequencing to examine T cell clonal expansion in alopecia areata, in both the C3H/HeJ mouse model and human patients. Scalp clonality was compared among normal scalp (n=4), patchy alopecia areata scalp (n=8), and alopecia totalis/universalis scalp (n=8). In humans, TCRbeta sequencing was performed on scalp tissue and on sorted CD4+ and CD8+ peripheral blood T cells from healthy controls and from patients with patchy or totalis/universalis alopecia areata. Tofacitinib-treated patients had biopsies at baseline and at 4 and 24 weeks of treatment, with a later scalp biopsy in several patients. RNA was extracted with the PAXgene miRNA kit for fixed scalp, the miRNeasy kit for PBMCs, and the RNeasy kit for mouse skin. Disease severity in treated patients was measured with the SALT score, which quantifies the percentage of affected scalp surface area. TCRbeta CDR3 regions were amplified by immunoSEQ multiplex PCR with 35 Vbeta forward and 13 Jbeta reverse primers.

The germline V gene gives CDR1 as MNHEY and CDR2 as SVGAGI. The CDR3 spans 14 residues, from the cysteine through the phenylalanine. Only the CDR3 DNA stays, 42 bases, in frame from base 1. V loses 4 bases at its end and J loses 2 bases; junction bases beyond the gene matches: 5. This sample's time point label indicates: about 4 weeks on oral tofacitinib. Read against the paper, the sample's treatment or condition label means: oral pan-JAK inhibitor, 5-10 mg twice daily. Lesional scalp punch biopsies and peripheral blood were obtained from alopecia areata patients. PBMCs were separated by density centrifugation and stained for CD3, CD4 and CD8, after which CD4+ and CD8+ T cells were sorted on a FACSAria. Library preparation employed the immunoSEQ multiplex PCR assay. RNA was extracted from all samples and reverse transcribed into cDNA, which served as template for TCR sequencing. First-strand cDNA was synthesized using SuperScript III with a 2:1 mix of oligo-dT and random hexamers. Amplification bias was assessed with a synthetic immune receptor repertoire, and residual bias was removed computationally. The original pipeline was this. After raw reads were preprocessed to remove errors, the CDR3 was defined following IMGT conventions as running from the conserved cysteine to phenylalanine. Clonality was computed as 1 minus the Shannon entropy, with the entropy normalized by log2 of the number of productive unique TCRs. Scalp TCRbeta sequences were cross-referenced with sorted blood CD4 and CD8 repertoires so that the CD4 or CD8 identity of scalp clones could be inferred. As stored in TCRdb, this immuneACCESS dataset retains in-frame rearrangements with V and J assigned. A fraction of the clones does not appear; measured against another copy, unresolved V genes explain less than half of the discrepancy, and the remainder lacks a known reason. Clone size and the V and J calls come from that table; the DNA yielded D and trimming. The sample yields more than 90,000 clones; about 61% were counted once. The ten largest account for more than 25% of the sample.

Results the study describes overall, beyond this receptor: Tofacitinib significantly decreased scalp clonality and the number of expanded CD8+ clones among the top 100 scalp clones. Because the treated cohort was small and had only one nonresponder, larger studies are needed to examine links between baseline CD8+ expansion and response. Lesional scalp, especially in alopecia totalis/universalis, showed higher clonality and more expanded CD8+ clones than normal scalp, suggesting antigenic drive. Unlike mouse skin, which is dominated by gammadelta T cells, normal human skin has resident alphabeta T cells that are also sequenced, and this complicates analysis of the scalp TCR repertoire. Many expanded lesional clones were found to persist in scalp and blood during tofacitinib treatment, and relapse after treatment cessation may be partly explained by this persistence. Shared TCR sequences between patients were less evident than in mice, which may be partly attributable to HLA diversity in the patient population.

The V and J segments used are TRBV6-5 and TRBJ2-7; 7 central bases correspond to TRBD2. This sample comprised CD8+ T cells sorted from blood, obtained at week 4, from a patient treated with tofacitinib. The TCR comes from a human donor with alopecia areata. At the DNA level, the sequence is TGTGCCAGCAGTTCGACCGGGACTACCTACGAGCAGTACTTC. It translates to CASSSTGTTYEQYF.